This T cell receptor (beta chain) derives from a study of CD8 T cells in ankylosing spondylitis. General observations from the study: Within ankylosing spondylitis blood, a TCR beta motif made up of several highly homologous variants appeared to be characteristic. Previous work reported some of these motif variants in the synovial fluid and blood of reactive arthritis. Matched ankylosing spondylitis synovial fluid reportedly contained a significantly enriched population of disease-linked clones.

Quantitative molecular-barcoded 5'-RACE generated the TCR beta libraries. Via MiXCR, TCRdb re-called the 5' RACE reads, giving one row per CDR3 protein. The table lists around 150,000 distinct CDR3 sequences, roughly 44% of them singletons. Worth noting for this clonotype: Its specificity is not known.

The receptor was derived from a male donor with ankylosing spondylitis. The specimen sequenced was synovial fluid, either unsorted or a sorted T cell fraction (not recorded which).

The CDR3 region is CASSRTGKGTEAFF. The CDR3 coding sequence is TGTGCCAGCAGTAGGACAGGGAAAGGCACTGAAGCTTTCTTT. The chain recombines TRBV12-3 or TRBV12-4 with TRBJ1-1, with 8 bases identical to TRBD1. This CDR3 has 14 amino acids. J was trimmed by 4 bases and V by 5 bases; bases with no gene match: 6.